One sample yielded the 24 T cell receptor beta chains listed below, sequenced in a study of T cells after yellow fever vaccination. A single record per CDR3 protein comes from TCRdb applying MiXCR to the 5' RACE reads. The sample shows under 80,000 distinct CDR3 sequences, about 7.8% of them seen only once. The source was CD8+ T cells sorted from PBMCs, collected 15 days after the yellow fever booster vaccination. The receptors derive from a man aged 25 to 40 who received the YFV17D yellow fever vaccine.

In its sample, this clonotype was seen many times. The genes are TRBV5-1 and TRBJ1-4; D gene unclear. CDR3 length equals 12 residues. Trimming removed 4 bases from V and 11 bases from J, with 12 bases in between. CDR1 and CDR2 from the germline V gene are SGHRS and YFSETQ. This chain's CDR3 is CASSLDDGKLFF. DNA of the CDR3: TGCGCCAGCAGCCTCGACGACGGTAAACTGTTTTTT.

This clonotype was seen more than once but under ten times. The chain combines TRBV9 with TRBJ2-2; maybe TRBD1 (5 bases). Germline V gene lookup returns CDR1 SGDLS and CDR2 YYNGEE. This CDR3 is 17 amino acids long. V lost 1 base, J lost 3 bases, and 16 bases lay in between. The CDR3 bases are TGTGCCAGCAGCGTATCCCGTTTGACAGCAGACACCGGGGAGCTGTTTTTT. This codes for CASSVSRLTADTGELFF. Together with reference TRBV9 and TRBJ2-2, the CDR3 gives the full variable domain: DSGVTQTPKHLITATGQRVTLRCSPRSGDLSVYWYQQSLDQGLQFLIQYYNGEERAKGNILERFSAQQFPDLHSELNLSSLELGDSALYFCASSVSRLTADTGELFFGEGSRLTVL.

This clonotype came up many times. The V gene is TRBV12-3 or TRBV12-4, the J gene TRBJ2-1; D not resolved. Trimming shortened V by 6 bases and J by 4 bases, and 16 bases separated the two germline ends. The CDR3 has 15 amino acids. CDR3 loop: CASSSEFSRYNEQFF. In nucleotides, the CDR3 is TGTGCCAGCAGCTCGGAGTTTTCCCGGTACAATGAGCAGTTCTTC.

This clonotype was recorded many times. This chain links TRBV27 with TRBJ1-5; no clear D. The CDR3 contains 13 residues. V was pared by 3 bases and J by 8 bases, with 11 bases between. Germline CDR1 reads MNHEY; CDR2 reads SMNVEV (reference sequence). The CDR3 DNA reads as TGTGCCAGCAGTTTCGGGCCAACGGAGCCCCAGCATTTT. Residues: CASSFGPTEPQHF.

Many counts were recorded for this clonotype. This chain joins TRBV7-9 and TRBJ2-7; a possible D gene is TRBD2 (6 bases). V lost 6 bases to trimming and J lost 7 bases, with 13 bases between them. The germline V gene has CDR1 SEHNR and CDR2 FQNEAQ (reference sequence). The CDR3 covers 12 residues. This CDR3 is CASSPMEGEQYF. CDR3 sequence (DNA): TGTGCCAGCAGTCCGATGGAGGGAGAGCAGTACTTC.

There are many counts of this clonotype. V gene TRBV19 combines with J gene TRBJ2-2, with 9 bases matching TRBD2. This CDR3 is 16 amino acids long. CDR1 is LNHDA and CDR2 is SQIVND in the germline V gene (reference sequence). V was pared by 3 bases and J by 6 bases, with 8 bases of the junction left unmatched. CDR3 in amino acids: CASSMAGGASSGELFF. Written as DNA, the CDR3 is TGTGCCAGTAGTATGGCGGGAGGGGCTTCATCCGGGGAGCTGTTTTTT.

This clonotype was observed many times. This chain connects TRBV7-9 to TRBJ2-7; no definite D call. V was trimmed by 5 bases and J by 0 bases, leaving 11 bases between them. Germline lookup yields CDR1 SEHNR and CDR2 FQNEAQ (reference sequence). The CDR3 has 14 residues. CDR3 in amino acids: CASSDLQSSYEQYF. CDR3 nucleotide sequence: TGTGCCAGCAGCGACCTACAGAGCTCCTACGAGCAGTACTTC.

For this clonotype: A much larger clone lies a single base off, so this may be a read error. The genes are TRBV28 and TRBJ2-1; D remains unclear. Germline CDR1 MDHEN, CDR2 SYDVKM. The CDR3 runs 15 residues. V lost 7 bases and J 8 bases, leaving 21 bases between the germline ends. As DNA, the CDR3 is TGTGCCAGCAATTCAATAGTTCCCGCTTCTGATGAGCAGTTCTTC. Translated, it gives CASNSIVPASDEQFF. Full variable domain (missing parts from reference TRBV28 and TRBJ2-1): DVKVTQSSRYLVKRTGEKVFLECVQDMDHENMFWYRQDPGLGLRLIYFSYDVKMKEKGDIPEGYSVSREKKERFSLILESASTNQTSMYLCASNSIVPASDEQFFGPGTRLTVL.

This clonotype was counted at least ten times. The genes are TRBV5-1 and TRBJ1-3; possibly TRBD1 for D (5 bases). The V end lost 4 bases, the J end lost 0 bases, and 17 bases lay between the germline ends. The germline gives CDR1 SGHRS, CDR2 YFSETQ. The CDR3 loop spans 17 amino acids. The CDR3 region is CASSVTGTINSGNTIYF. CDR3 nucleotides: TGCGCCAGCAGCGTAACAGGAACCATTAACTCTGGAAACACCATATATTTT.

This clonotype was found many times. The chain recombines TRBV29-1 with TRBJ2-7, with a possible D match to TRBD2 (6 bases). The CDR3 is 15 amino acids. Germline values: CDR1 SQVTM, CDR2 ANQGSEA. Trimming took off 2 bases at V and 5 bases at J, with 19 bases between the two ends. The CDR3 DNA is TGCAGCGTTGAATTAGGTGCGGGACCGCGAGACGAGCAGTACTTC. Its protein is CSVELGAGPRDEQYF.

This clonotype was observed many times. V gene TRBV7-8 combines with J gene TRBJ2-3, with 13 positions matching TRBD2. This CDR3 comprises 15 residues. With V trimmed by 6 bases and J by 0 bases, 0 bases remained unmatched. The V gene's germline CDR1 is SGHVS and CDR2 FQNEAQ. The chain's CDR3 is CASRGLAGSTDTQYF. CDR3 sequence (DNA): TGTGCCAGCAGGGGACTAGCGGGGAGCACAGATACGCAGTATTTT.

This clonotype was counted at least ten times. This chain uses TRBV29-1 with TRBJ2-2, with 11 bases that match TRBD2. Germline assignment: CDR1 SQVTM and CDR2 ANQGSEA. V was pared by 3 bases and J by 6 bases, with 6 bases of the junction left unmatched. There are 15 residues in the CDR3. The CDR3 DNA reads TGCAGCGTTGAGAGGCTAGCGGGAGGTCCCGGGGAGCTGTTTTTT. Its translation is CSVERLAGGPGELFF.

V gene TRBV6-2 or TRBV6-3 combines with J gene TRBJ2-7; D unresolved. Germline V gene data show CDR1 as MNHEY and CDR2 as SVGEGT. This CDR3 has 13 residues. V lost 8 bases and J 4 bases, leaving 15 bases between the germline ends. The CDR3 spells CASDSPLGYEQYF. CDR3 nucleotide sequence: TGTGCCAGCGACTCACCTTTGGGATACGAGCAGTACTTC.

As concerns this clonotype: One base away lies a much larger clone, so this may be a sequencing read error. This rearrangement joins TRBV11-2 to TRBJ2-7, with TRBD1 as a possible D gene (5 bases). The CDR3 covers 14 residues. Germline V gives CDR1 SGHAT, CDR2 FQNNGV. CDR3 region: CASSLETSWTWQHF. The CDR3 DNA sequence: TGTGCCAGCAGCTTAGAAACATCATGGACATGGCAGCACTTC. Full variable domain (outside the CDR3, taken from reference TRBV11-2 and TRBJ2-7): EAGVAQSPRYKIIEKRQSVAFWCNPISGHATLYWYQQILGQGPKLLIQFQNNGVVDDSQLPKDRFSAERLKGVDSTLKIQPAKLEDSAVYLCASSLETSWTWQHFGPGTRLTVT.

The chain recombines TRBV4-1 with TRBJ2-7; tentatively, D is TRBD1 (6 bases). CDR3 length: 14 residues. Germline values: CDR1 MGHRA, CDR2 YSYEKL. V was pared by 2 bases and J by 2 bases, with 10 bases between. The CDR3 DNA reads TGCGCCAGCAGCCAACAGGACAGTCCCTACGAGCAGTACTTC. This encodes CASSQQDSPYEQYF.

The V call is TRBV7-9, the J call TRBJ2-5, with a possible D match to TRBD2 (5 bases). Germline V gene sequence: CDR1 SEHNR, CDR2 FQNEAQ (reference sequence). Trimming left V 5 bases short and J 9 bases short, with 13 bases between. The CDR3 is made up of 12 amino acids. The CDR3: CASSGTGWAQYF. The CDR3 region has the DNA TGTGCCAGCAGCGGAACGGGATGGGCCCAGTACTTC.

This clonotype was picked up many times. The chain links TRBV4-3 to TRBJ2-7, with D perhaps TRBD2 (5 bases). CDR3 length: 15 residues. Trimming stripped 0 bases from V and 3 bases from J, with 12 bases between. Germline assignment: CDR1 LGHNA and CDR2 YSLEER. The chain's CDR3 is CASSQDPSGIYEQYF. The CDR3 DNA sequence: TGCGCCAGCAGCCAAGATCCTTCGGGGATCTACGAGCAGTACTTC.

The chain joins TRBV20-1 to TRBJ2-1; possible D gene TRBD2, 5 bases. This CDR3 spans 14 amino acids. CDR1 is DFQATT, CDR2 SNEGSKA, per germline (reference sequence). Deletions cut 4 bases from V and 1 base from J, with 11 bases between. The CDR3 nucleotides read TGCAGTGCTATAGGGAGTGATTCCTACAATGAGCAGTTCTTC. It specifies CSAIGSDSYNEQFF.

In this sample, this clonotype turned up many times. V usage is TRBV9 and J usage is TRBJ2-1; 12 bases agree with TRBD2. The CDR3 totals 23 residues. CDR1 and CDR2 (germline): SGDLS, YYNGEE. Trimming cost V 3 bases and J 6 bases; bases outside gene matches: 28. The CDR3 sequence: CASSGYSMEGAGGLAGSSNEQFF. The DNA of the CDR3 is TGTGCCAGCAGCGGATACTCCATGGAGGGGGCAGGAGGACTAGCGGGATCTAGCAATGAGCAGTTCTTC.

This clonotype was counted ten times or more. CDR3 loop: CASSAGTGFNEQFF. CDR3 DNA sequence: TGTGCCAGCAGCGCCGGGACAGGGTTTAATGAGCAGTTCTTC. The chain employs TRBV9 and TRBJ2-1; 9 bases are a match to TRBD1. This CDR3 is built from 14 residues. Looked up from germline, CDR1 is SGDLS and CDR2 is YYNGEE. V dropped 3 bases and J dropped 7; count of bases not matched to a gene: 5.

This clonotype was found many times. The chain couples TRBV7-9 to TRBJ2-2; no firm D call. The germline V and J ends were trimmed by 4 bases and 5 bases, with 11 bases remaining between them. CDR1 is SEHNR and CDR2 is FQNEAQ in the germline V gene (reference sequence). The CDR3 runs to 14 residues. The CDR3 region is CASSSNDLTGELFF. CDR3 DNA sequence: TGTGCCAGCAGCTCTAATGACTTAACCGGGGAGCTGTTTTTT.

This clonotype was observed many times. The gene calls are TRBV29-1 and TRBJ2-1, with no clear D. Germline values: CDR1 SQVTM, CDR2 ANQGSEA. This CDR3 region has 12 residues. Trimming shortened V by 4 bases and J by 5 bases, and 9 bases separated the two germline ends. CDR3 amino acids: CSVVLSNNEQFF. As DNA, the CDR3 is TGCAGCGTTGTTCTTAGCAACAATGAGCAGTTCTTC.

Many counts were recorded for this clonotype. The chain recombines TRBV6-1 with TRBJ2-1; 7 bases fit TRBD1. There are 14 residues in the CDR3. The trim removed 6 bases at V and 0 bases at J, leaving 2 bases unmatched. Germline V gene data show CDR1 as MNHNS and CDR2 as SASEGT. In DNA form, the CDR3 reads TGTGCCAGCAGCGGGACAGTCTCCTACAATGAGCAGTTCTTC. It encodes CASSGTVSYNEQFF.

In its sample, this clonotype was seen many times. The chain links TRBV18 to TRBJ1-5, with D uncertain. V was trimmed by 3 bases and J by 4 bases, leaving 7 bases between them. CDR1 is KGHSH and CDR2 is LQKENI in the germline V gene. The CDR3 has 13 amino acids. The DNA of the CDR3 is TGTGCCAGCTCACCGGAAACTAATCAGCCCCAGCATTTT. Translated: CASSPETNQPQHF.